The 18 T cell receptor beta chains given below trace back to one sample, sequenced in a study of T cell repertoires in cytomegalovirus infection. TCRdb passed the reads through MiXCR, listing each CDR3 protein once. The sample lists approximately 240,000 distinct CDR3 sequences, approximately 13% occurring once. Sequencing was carried out using PBMCs. The receptors were gathered from a human donor in good health (CMV status not recorded). Some clones in this sample may be carry-over from other donors' samples.

Ten or more counts support this clonotype. V is TRBV6-2 or TRBV6-3 and J is TRBJ1-1; D is ambiguous. The ends were cut back, 4 bases at V and 2 bases at J, with 5 bases in the middle. The CDR3 has 12 amino acids. CDR1 and CDR2 from the germline V gene are MNHEY and SVGEGT. CDR3 nucleotide sequence: TGTGCCAGCAGTTGGTCAAACACTGAAGCTTTCTTT. Translated: CASSWSNTEAFF.

This clonotype showed up many times. The chain has TRBV7-2 and TRBJ2-7; D is unresolved. The CDR3 is 11 residues long. The V gene lost 4 bases and the J gene lost 8 bases, with 9 bases spanning the gap. Per the germline V gene, CDR1 is SGHTA and CDR2 is FQGNSA. This chain's CDR3 is CASSSGSKQYF. CDR3 in DNA: TGTGCCAGCAGCTCCGGTAGCAAGCAGTACTTC.

J is TRBJ1-6 and V is TRBV5-4; 7 bases fit TRBD1. The CDR3 consists of 15 residues. Germline V gives CDR1 SGHNT, CDR2 YYREEE (reference sequence). The V and J ends lost 0 bases and 9 bases, in that order; junction bases with no gene match: 6. CDR3 residues: CASSLGGGTGSPLHF. For the CDR3, the DNA is TGTGCCAGCAGCTTGGGAGGGGGCACGGGTTCACCCCTCCACTTT.

On this clonotype itself: One end of the junction does not line up with germline, which may come from a read error. This sequence joins TRBV11-3 and TRBJ2-1; tentatively, D is TRBD1 (5 bases). The germline CDR1 and CDR2 sequences are SGHNT and YENEEA. This CDR3 is 15 amino acids long. The CDR3 here is CASGLVQGPLNEQFF. The CDR3 DNA is TGTGCCAGCGGCTTAGTGCAGGGTCCCCTTAATGAGCAGTTCTTC.

This clonotype has at least ten counts. The chain links TRBV7-2 to TRBJ2-4, with TRBD1 matching 10 bases. This CDR3 has 14 residues. Trimming removed 5 bases from V and 8 bases from J; junction bases left unmatched: 6. The germline V gene has CDR1 SGHTA and CDR2 FQGNSA. The CDR3 loop is CASSRDRGQDIQYF. In DNA, the CDR3 is TGTGCCAGCAGCCGCGACAGGGGGCAAGACATTCAGTACTTC.

This clonotype was detected ten times or more. V is TRBV28 and J is TRBJ1-2; no definite D call. This CDR3 has 13 amino acids. Germline CDR1 reads MDHEN; CDR2 reads SYDVKM. Deletions cut 7 bases from V and 2 bases from J, with 11 bases between. CDR3 in amino acids: CASNPPGNYGYTF. DNA of the CDR3: TGTGCCAGCAACCCACCGGGAAACTATGGCTACACCTTC.

The V and J genes are TRBV5-6 and TRBJ2-3, with 10 nucleotides matching TRBD1. V was clipped by 4 bases and J by 0 bases; unmatched bases: 5. The CDR3 spans 16 residues. CDR1 and CDR2 (germline): SGHDT, YYEEEE. CDR3: CASSQGTGASTDTQYF. The CDR3 nucleotides read TGTGCCAGCAGCCAAGGGACAGGGGCGAGCACAGATACGCAGTATTTT.

This clonotype was observed at least ten times. The chain links TRBV7-3 to TRBJ2-1; possibly TRBD2 for D (5 bases). V lost 8 bases and J 1 base, leaving 9 bases between the germline ends. Germline lookup yields CDR1 SGHTA and CDR2 FQGTGA. This CDR3 spans 13 amino acids. CDR3: CASASWSYNEQFF. In DNA, the CDR3 is TGTGCCAGCGCTAGCTGGTCCTACAATGAGCAGTTCTTC.

The sample holds many counts of this clonotype. The chain couples TRBV12-3 or TRBV12-4 to TRBJ2-7; no clear D gene. This CDR3 region has 11 residues. V lost 3 bases to trimming and J lost 3 bases, with 3 bases between them. The CDR3 protein is CASSFNYEQYF. The CDR3 DNA reads as TGTGCCAGCAGTTTCAACTACGAGCAGTACTTC.

This clonotype was seen ten or more times. This sequence joins TRBV7-2 and TRBJ2-1; 8 nucleotides agree with TRBD2. The CDR3 is made up of 16 amino acids. Germline CDR1 reads SGHTA; CDR2 reads FQGNSA. With 6 bases clipped from V and 7 bases from J, the junction kept 14 bases outside the gene matches. CDR3 nucleotides: TGTGCCAGCAGTTCCGGGGGGGCCTTAGGTCGGAATGAGCAGTTCTTC. Its translation: CASSSGGALGRNEQFF.

The table lists this clonotype with many counts. This chain links TRBV7-2 with TRBJ1-5; a possible D gene is TRBD1 (5 bases). V lost 5 bases to trimming and J lost 2 bases, with 19 bases between them. The CDR3 covers 17 residues. CDR1 and CDR2 from the germline V gene are SGHTA and FQGNSA. CDR3 sequence: CASSLGPSIGGNQPQHF. The CDR3, as DNA: TGTGCCAGCAGCCTGGGACCGAGTATAGGAGGCAATCAGCCCCAGCATTTT.

This clonotype was observed many times. The rearrangement uses TRBV11-3 and TRBJ2-3, with D possibly matching TRBD2 (5 bases). The CDR3 contains 14 residues. V was trimmed by 5 bases and J by 9 bases, leaving 18 bases between them. Germline V gene sequence: CDR1 SGHNT, CDR2 YENEEA. DNA for the CDR3: TGTGCCAGCAGCCCTCAAGCGGCTTCCACGACGCAGTATTTT. The encoded protein is CASSPQAASTTQYF.

This clonotype was found many times. The chain recombines TRBV7-8 with TRBJ1-1; tentative D call: TRBD1 (5 bases). This CDR3 has 14 residues. V lost 5 bases to trimming and J lost 1 base, with 11 bases between them. Per germline, CDR1 SGHVS and CDR2 FQNEAQ. The CDR3 here is CASSPRDRNTEAFF. As DNA, the CDR3 is TGTGCCAGCAGCCCTAGAGACAGGAACACTGAAGCTTTCTTT.

This clonotype was seen ten or more times. This sequence joins TRBV7-2 and TRBJ1-2; tentative D call: TRBD1 (6 bases). The V and J ends lost 4 bases and 4 bases respectively, with 13 bases between them. Germline V gene data show CDR1 as SGHTA and CDR2 as FQGNSA. CDR3 size: 14 residues. CDR3 amino acids: CASSWGTGRYGYTF. The DNA for the CDR3 is TGTGCCAGCAGCTGGGGTACAGGGCGCTATGGCTACACCTTC.

At least ten counts were recorded for this clonotype. The chain couples TRBV25-1 to TRBJ2-1; 8 nucleotides agree with TRBD2. The V segment lost 2 bases and the J segment 3 bases; nucleotides outside the gene matches: 12. Per germline, CDR1 MGHDK and CDR2 SYGVNS. The CDR3 runs 18 residues. CDR3 residues: CASSELFSGTAVYNEQFF. DNA for the CDR3: TGTGCCAGCAGTGAACTTTTTAGCGGGACGGCCGTCTACAATGAGCAGTTCTTC.

This clonotype was counted between two and nine times. The V and J genes are TRBV20-1 and TRBJ1-1; no clear D gene. V shed 3 bases and J shed 1 base, with 9 bases lying between them. Germline CDR1 is DFQATT and CDR2 is SNEGSKA (reference sequence). The CDR3 length is 13 residues. Here the CDR3 reads CSASIRENTEAFF. CDR3 nucleotides: TGCAGTGCTAGTATCAGAGAGAACACTGAAGCTTTCTTT.

This clonotype was recorded at least ten times. The V call is TRBV6-1, the J call TRBJ1-2, with D maybe TRBD1 (5 bases). The ends were cut back, 2 bases at V and 4 bases at J, with 8 bases in the middle. CDR3 length: 13 residues. Germline V gene sequence: CDR1 MNHNS, CDR2 SASEGT. CDR3 sequence reads: CASSESGGYGYTF. The CDR3 region has the DNA TGTGCCAGCAGTGAAAGCGGGGGCTATGGCTACACCTTC.

This clonotype has just a few counts. The germline gene is not matched at one end of the junction; a read error may be the cause. This chain joins TRBV2 and TRBJ1-1; TRBD1 might be the D (5 bases). CDR3 length equals 13 residues. Germline CDR1 reads SNHLY; CDR2 reads FYNNEI. The DNA for the CDR3 is TGTGCCAGCAGTGATAATCCGGGACGGTTTGTCGTCTTT. Its protein is CASSDNPGRFVVF.